This is a list of T cell receptor beta chains from one sample in a study of blood T cell repertoires in COVID-19. The data were produced by immunoSEQ multiplex PCR, yet TCRdb's version contains in-frame clones alone and is incomplete. The sample holds 70,000 or so clones, 85% to 90% seen once. The sample consisted of peripheral blood. The receptors were gathered from a woman of 80 years or more with active COVID-19. CDR3s include the opening cysteine and the closing phenylalanine or tryptophan. Each record gives: clone size, V gene, D gene, J gene, CDR3 protein, CDR3 DNA. D genes are given only for firm matches. Clone size appears in some rows only: once, few, many, or a class for an expanded clone.

size: few; V: TRBV10-3; D: TRBD1; J: TRBJ2-2; CDR3: CAISMTGPTGELFF; DNA: TGTGCCATCAGTATGACAGGGCCTACGGGGGAGCTGTTTTTT
size: .; V: TRBV7-2; D: .; J: TRBJ2-7; CDR3: CASSRGASSYEQYF; DNA: TGTGCCAGCAGCCGCGGGGCGAGCTCCTACGAGCAGTACTTC
size: once; V: TRBV11-2; D: .; J: TRBJ1-6; CDR3: CASSLDSDSPLHF; DNA: TGTGCCAGCAGCTTAGATTCCGATTCACCCCTCCACTTT
size: once; V: TRBV4-3; D: TRBD2; J: TRBJ2-2; CDR3: CASSRQLAGVQSAGELFF; DNA: TGCGCCAGCAGCCGACAACTAGCGGGAGTACAGTCGGCCGGGGAGCTGTTTTTT
size: .; V: TRBV6-5; D: .; J: TRBJ2-1; CDR3: CASSNRDYNEQFF; DNA: TGTGCCAGCAGTAACCGGGACTACAATGAGCAGTTCTTC
size: .; V: TRBV15; D: TRBD1; J: TRBJ1-5; CDR3: CATSREDRPSNQPQHF; DNA: TGTGCCACCAGCAGAGAGGACAGGCCTAGCAATCAGCCCCAGCATTTT
size: .; V: TRBV10-3; D: .; J: TRBJ2-7; CDR3: CAISELQGPYEQYF; DNA: TGTGCCATCAGTGAGCTACAGGGTCCCTACGAGCAGTACTTC
size: .; V: TRBV7-3; D: TRBD2; J: TRBJ2-1; CDR3: CASSPLGGRAYNEQFF; DNA: TGTGCCAGCAGCCCCCTCGGGGGGAGGGCCTACAATGAGCAGTTCTTC
size: once; V: TRBV28; D: .; J: TRBJ2-7; CDR3: CASSLTEHYEQYF; DNA: TGTGCCAGCAGTTTGACAGAGCATTACGAGCAGTACTTC
size: .; V: TRBV3-1/TRBV3-2; D: TRBD2; J: TRBJ2-1; CDR3: CASSQDFELAVFHNEQFF; DNA: TGTGCCAGCAGCCAAGATTTCGAGCTAGCGGTATTTCACAATGAGCAGTTCTTC
size: .; V: TRBV4-1; D: TRBD2; J: TRBJ2-2; CDR3: CASSPHRVTSGSLDANTGELFF; DNA: TGCGCCAGCAGCCCCCACAGGGTGACTAGCGGGAGTCTGGACGCGAACACCGGGGAGCTGTTTTTT
size: .; V: TRBV9; D: .; J: TRBJ2-7; CDR3: CASSPEIEPHYEQYF; DNA: TGTGCCAGCAGCCCTGAAATTGAGCCGCACTACGAGCAGTACTTC
size: once; V: TRBV19; D: TRBD1; J: TRBJ1-2; CDR3: CASKEQGISGYTF; DNA: TGTGCCAGTAAGGAACAGGGGATATCGGGCTACACCTTC
size: .; V: TRBV5-6; D: .; J: TRBJ2-7; CDR3: CASSGPAQGRLYEQYF; DNA: TGTGCCAGCAGCGGCCCGGCCCAGGGAAGATTGTACGAGCAGTACTTC
size: .; V: TRBV15; D: TRBD2; J: TRBJ2-1; CDR3: CATSRVREGWDEQFF; DNA: TGTGCCACCAGCAGAGTGCGGGAGGGGTGGGATGAGCAGTTCTTC
size: .; V: TRBV6-6; D: TRBD1; J: TRBJ1-1; CDR3: CASSYAGDRGNEAFF; DNA: TGTGCCAGCAGTTACGCAGGAGACAGGGGGAATGAAGCTTTCTTT
size: few; V: TRBV28; D: .; J: TRBJ2-3; CDR3: CASRGRGRTGNTQYF; DNA: TGTGCCAGCAGGGGGCGGGGGCGTACCGGGAATACGCAGTATTTT
size: .; V: TRBV30; D: .; J: TRBJ1-1; CDR3: CAWSSGSLRSKAFF; DNA: TGTGCCTGGAGTTCCGGGAGCCTAAGGTCTAAAGCTTTCTTT
size: .; V: TRBV3-1/TRBV3-2; D: .; J: TRBJ2-7; CDR3: CASSSLRSEQYF; DNA: TGTGCCAGCAGTTCCCTCCGGAGCGAGCAGTACTTC
size: .; V: TRBV5-4; D: TRBD2; J: TRBJ2-5; CDR3: CASSGRAGPTLETQYF; DNA: TGTGCCAGCAGCGGACGAGCGGGACCCACCCTGGAGACCCAGTACTTC
size: once; V: TRBV7-8; D: TRBD2; J: TRBJ2-7; CDR3: CASSLQIPGGEVHEQYF; DNA: TGTGCCAGCAGCTTACAGATACCGGGAGGGGAGGTCCACGAGCAGTACTTC
size: .; V: TRBV30; D: TRBD2; J: TRBJ2-1; CDR3: CAWSARTSGPYNEQFF; DNA: TGTGCCTGGAGTGCACGTACTAGCGGGCCATACAATGAGCAGTTCTTC
size: .; V: TRBV19; D: .; J: TRBJ2-1; CDR3: CASSIVGGGLYNEQFF; DNA: TGTGCCAGTAGTATAGTGGGGGGAGGCCTCTACAATGAGCAGTTCTTC
size: .; V: TRBV6-6; D: .; J: TRBJ1-2; CDR3: CASSYSAAAYGYTF; DNA: TGTGCCAGCAGTTACTCCGCGGCAGCTTATGGCTACACCTTC
size: .; V: TRBV4-3; D: .; J: TRBJ2-5; CDR3: CASSLGLVRETQYF; DNA: TGCGCCAGCAGCCTCGGCCTAGTACGAGAGACCCAGTACTTC
size: .; V: TRBV7-3; D: TRBD2; J: TRBJ2-1; CDR3: CASRKLAGDGNEQFF; DNA: TGTGCCAGCCGCAAACTAGCGGGAGACGGCAATGAGCAGTTCTTC
size: few; V: TRBV19; D: TRBD2; J: TRBJ2-7; CDR3: CASSNSNPGLAGAEQYF; DNA: TGTGCCAGTAGTAACTCCAACCCCGGACTAGCGGGAGCTGAGCAGTACTTC
size: .; V: TRBV19; D: TRBD2; J: TRBJ2-1; CDR3: CASSDQTSGSRYNEQFF; DNA: TGTGCCAGTAGCGACCAGACTAGCGGGAGCAGGTACAATGAGCAGTTCTTC
size: .; V: TRBV12-3/TRBV12-4; D: .; J: TRBJ1-1; CDR3: CASTLQGSTEAFF; DNA: TGTGCCAGCACCCTTCAGGGGTCCACTGAAGCTTTCTTT
size: .; V: TRBV14; D: TRBD2; J: TRBJ2-5; CDR3: CASSRLAGGVETQYF; DNA: TGTGCCAGCAGCCGACTAGCGGGAGGTGTCGAGACCCAGTACTTC
size: .; V: TRBV5-1; D: TRBD2; J: TRBJ2-2; CDR3: CASSLGLAGNTGELFF; DNA: TGCGCCAGCAGCTTGGGGCTAGCGGGAAACACCGGGGAGCTGTTTTTT
size: .; V: TRBV19; D: .; J: TRBJ1-4; CDR3: CATRATNEKLFF; DNA: TGTGCCACCAGGGCCACTAATGAAAAACTGTTTTTT
size: .; V: TRBV29-1; D: TRBD2; J: TRBJ2-3; CDR3: CSVPFGGGSTDTQYF; DNA: TGCAGCGTTCCCTTTGGGGGAGGGAGCACAGATACGCAGTATTTT
size: .; V: TRBV28; D: TRBD2; J: TRBJ2-2; CDR3: CASIRNPGLTNTGELFF; DNA: TGTGCCAGCATCCGAAACCCGGGACTAACGAACACCGGGGAGCTGTTTTTT
size: .; V: TRBV18; D: .; J: TRBJ2-2; CDR3: CASSPQGKTPTGELFF; DNA: TGTGCCAGCTCACCCCAGGGGAAAACTCCCACCGGGGAGCTGTTTTTT